This T cell receptor (beta chain) was identified during a study of early T cells in non-severe SARS-CoV-2 infection. Study as a whole: Chains stayed unpaired after sequencing of bulk RNA from unsorted whole blood.

This clonotype was recorded many times. Antigen specificity is unknown. V lost 6 bases to trimming and J lost 3 bases; unmatched junction nucleotides: 9. Germline CDR1 is GTSNPN and CDR2 is SVGIG (reference sequence). The CDR3 is 14 residues long. Individual cDNA molecules carried attached unique molecular identifiers. TCRdb independently ran MiXCR on the 5' RACE reads; one entry per CDR3 protein. This table holds some 59,000 distinct CDR3 sequences, about a tenth found once. General observations from the study: VDJdb-based annotation leaned toward anti-spike CD8 responses and missed private and CD4 specificities.

The sequencing sample was made of whole blood. This chain connects TRBV30 to TRBJ2-7; TRBD1 matches at 9 bases. The receptor was derived from an adult who was a healthcare worker with PCR-confirmed SARS-CoV-2 infection or an uninfected control (not recorded which). This CDR3 is CACDPGTGLYEQYF. CDR3 DNA: TGTGCCTGCGACCCCGGGACAGGGCTCTACGAGCAGTACTTC.